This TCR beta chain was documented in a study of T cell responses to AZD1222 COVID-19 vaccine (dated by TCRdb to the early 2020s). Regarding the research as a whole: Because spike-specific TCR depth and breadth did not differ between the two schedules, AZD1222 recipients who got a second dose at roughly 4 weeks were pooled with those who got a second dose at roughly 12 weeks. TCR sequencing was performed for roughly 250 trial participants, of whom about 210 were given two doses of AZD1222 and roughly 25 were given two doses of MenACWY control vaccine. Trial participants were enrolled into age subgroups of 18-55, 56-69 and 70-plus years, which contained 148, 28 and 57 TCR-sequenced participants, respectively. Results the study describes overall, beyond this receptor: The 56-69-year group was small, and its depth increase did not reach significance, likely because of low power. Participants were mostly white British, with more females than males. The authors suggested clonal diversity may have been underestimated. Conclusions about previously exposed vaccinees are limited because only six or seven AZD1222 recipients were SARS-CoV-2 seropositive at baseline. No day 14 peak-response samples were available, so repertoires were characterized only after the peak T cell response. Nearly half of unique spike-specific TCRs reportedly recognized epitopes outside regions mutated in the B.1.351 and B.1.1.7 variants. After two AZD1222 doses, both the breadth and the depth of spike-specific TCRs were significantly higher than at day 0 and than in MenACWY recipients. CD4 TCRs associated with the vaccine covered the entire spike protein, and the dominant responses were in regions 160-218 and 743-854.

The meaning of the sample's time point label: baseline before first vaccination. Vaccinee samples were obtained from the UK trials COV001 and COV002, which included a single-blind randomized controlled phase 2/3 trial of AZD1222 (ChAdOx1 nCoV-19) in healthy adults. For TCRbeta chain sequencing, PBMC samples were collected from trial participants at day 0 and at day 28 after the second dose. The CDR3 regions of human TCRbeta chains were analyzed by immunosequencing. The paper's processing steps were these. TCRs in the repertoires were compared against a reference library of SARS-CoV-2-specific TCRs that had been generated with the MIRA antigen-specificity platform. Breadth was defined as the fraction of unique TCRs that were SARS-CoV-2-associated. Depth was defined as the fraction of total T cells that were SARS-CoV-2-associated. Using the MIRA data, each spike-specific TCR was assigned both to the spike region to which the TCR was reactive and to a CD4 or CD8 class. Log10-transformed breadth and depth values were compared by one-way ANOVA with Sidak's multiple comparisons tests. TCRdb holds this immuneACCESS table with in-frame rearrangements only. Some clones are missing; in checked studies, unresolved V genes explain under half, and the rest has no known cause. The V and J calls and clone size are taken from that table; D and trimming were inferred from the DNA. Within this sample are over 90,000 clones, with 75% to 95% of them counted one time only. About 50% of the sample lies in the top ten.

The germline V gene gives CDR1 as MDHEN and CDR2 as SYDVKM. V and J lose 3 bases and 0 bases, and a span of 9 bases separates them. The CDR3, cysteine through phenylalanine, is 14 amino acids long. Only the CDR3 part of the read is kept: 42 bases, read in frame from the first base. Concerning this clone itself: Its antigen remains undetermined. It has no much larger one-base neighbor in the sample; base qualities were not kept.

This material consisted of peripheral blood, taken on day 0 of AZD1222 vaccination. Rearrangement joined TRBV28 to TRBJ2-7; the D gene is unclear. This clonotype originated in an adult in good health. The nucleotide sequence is TGTGCCAGCAGTTTGGGCAGCTTCTCCTACGAGCAGTACTTC. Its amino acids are CASSLGSFSYEQYF.